Shown below are 3 T cell receptor beta chains from a single sample sequenced in a study of blood T cell repertoires in COVID-19. Clones were sequenced by immunoSEQ multiplex PCR, and TCRdb holds only the in-frame ones, with some missing. The top ten hold around 1.6% of the sample, which has about 88,000 clones, roughly nine tenths seen once. Source material: peripheral blood. The receptor source for this set is a man aged 55 to 70 with acute or convalescent COVID-19.

The CDR3 spells CASSLGTSGMLDTQYF. CDR3 nucleotide sequence: TGTGCCAGCAGCTTAGGTACTAGCGGGATGTTAGATACGCAGTATTTT. The chain uses TRBV7-2 and TRBJ2-3, with 10 bases fitting TRBD2. Germline V gives CDR1 SGHTA, CDR2 FQGNSA. The CDR3 covers 16 residues. The ends lost 1 base at V and 5 bases at J; junction bases unmatched: 6.

The count of this clone is one. The CDR3 protein is CATQTGDPQYNEQFF. In DNA, the CDR3 is TGTGCCACCCAAACAGGGGATCCCCAATACAATGAGCAGTTCTTC. The rearrangement links TRBV3-1 (or the pseudogene TRBV3-2) to TRBJ2-1; 7 nucleotides agree with TRBD1. V trimming: 10 bases; J trimming: 4 bases; junction bases outside the gene matches: 13. The CDR3 has 15 residues. Germline V gene sequence: CDR1 LGHDT, CDR2 YNNKEL (reference sequence).

J is TRBJ1-1 and V is TRBV28, with no clear D. The germline V gene has CDR1 MDHEN and CDR2 SYDVKM. V was cut by 5 bases and J by 0 bases, with 16 bases left in between. There are 16 residues in the CDR3. In nucleotides, the CDR3 is TGTGCCAGCAGTGATATCGTGCGGGCCATGAACACTGAAGCTTTCTTT. This encodes CASSDIVRAMNTEAFF.